This entry describes one TCR beta chain. The sample is drawn from a study of blood T cell repertoires in COVID-19. Overall study: Specimens from acute and convalescent COVID-19 originated in the United States, Italy and Spain. PBMCs, B-cell-depleted T cells, or T cells provided the cDNA or gDNA that made up the material.

Original analysis: Estimates of nucleated cell counts were drawn from the amplification of reference gene primers. Clones were sequenced by immunoSEQ multiplex PCR, and TCRdb holds only the in-frame ones, with some missing. Clonal size and the V and J genes are those of that table, whereas D and trimming came from the DNA. This table has about 190,000 clones, about nine tenths appearing once. Germline values: CDR1 WSHSY, CDR2 SAAADI. The V gene lost 3 bases and the J gene lost 0 bases, with 13 bases spanning the gap. CDR3 length equals 16 residues. Sequenced material: peripheral blood. The gene calls are TRBV10-2 and TRBJ2-3, with D possibly matching TRBD2 (6 bases). This TCR was sampled from a man aged 35 to 55 with acute or convalescent COVID-19. The CDR3 sequence is CASSDGGTVSTDTQYF. CDR3 coding DNA: TGCGCCAGCAGTGATGGAGGGACGGTTAGCACAGATACGCAGTATTTT.